The T cell receptor beta chain under discussion was sequenced for a study of blood T cell repertoires in COVID-19. On the study more broadly: Both acute and convalescent COVID-19 samples were obtained from the United States, Italy and Spain.

Per the original methods: By means of reference gene primer amplification, nucleated cell counts were estimated. Profiled with immunoSEQ multiplex PCR; TCRdb holds only in-frame clones, not every one. V and J calls plus clone size are reproduced from that table; the DNA served to infer D and trimming. The table lists 430,000 or so clones, around 90% of them singletons. The CDR3 has 13 residues. Germline V CDR1 and CDR2: SNHLY, FYNNEI. Trimming left V 7 bases short and J 1 base short, with 10 bases between. In Seattle, patients joined the study during active infection and were tracked longitudinally. The receptor comes from a man between 18 and 29 years old with COVID-19, enrolled during active disease. Sequencing input: peripheral blood. V is TRBV2 and J is TRBJ1-1; unclear D gene. This CDR3 reads CASTLPGNTEAFF. CDR3 nucleotides: TGTGCCAGCACGCTGCCAGGGAACACTGAAGCTTTCTTT.